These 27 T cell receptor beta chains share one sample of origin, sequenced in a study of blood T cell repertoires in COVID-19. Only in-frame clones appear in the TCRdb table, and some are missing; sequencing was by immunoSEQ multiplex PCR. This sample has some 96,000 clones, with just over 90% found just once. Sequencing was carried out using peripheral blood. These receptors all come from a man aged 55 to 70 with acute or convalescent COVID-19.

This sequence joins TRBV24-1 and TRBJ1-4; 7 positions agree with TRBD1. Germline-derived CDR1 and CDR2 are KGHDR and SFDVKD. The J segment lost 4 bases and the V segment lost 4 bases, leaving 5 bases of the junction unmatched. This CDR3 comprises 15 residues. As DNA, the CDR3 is TGTGCCACCAGTGACTGGGACAGTCATAATGAAAAACTGTTTTTT. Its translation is CATSDWDSHNEKLFF.

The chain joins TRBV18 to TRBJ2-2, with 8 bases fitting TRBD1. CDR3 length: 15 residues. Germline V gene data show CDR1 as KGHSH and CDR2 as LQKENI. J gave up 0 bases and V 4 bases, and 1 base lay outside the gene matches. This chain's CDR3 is CASSQDRANTGELFF. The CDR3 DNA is TGTGCCAGCTCACAGGACAGGGCGAACACCGGGGAGCTGTTTTTT.

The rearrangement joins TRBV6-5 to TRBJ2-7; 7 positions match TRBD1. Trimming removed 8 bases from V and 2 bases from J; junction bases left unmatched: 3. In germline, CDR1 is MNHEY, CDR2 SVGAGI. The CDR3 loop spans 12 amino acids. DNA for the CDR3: TGTGCCAGCGGGGGACAGCCCTACGAGCAGTACGTC. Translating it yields CASGGQPYEQYV.

CDR3 nucleotide sequence: TGTGCCAGTAGTTCGACAGGCTGGAACACTGAAGCTTTCTTT. Translated, it gives CASSSTGWNTEAFF. The rearrangement links TRBV19 to TRBJ1-1; D might be TRBD1 (6 bases). The CDR3 consists of 14 residues. The V and J ends lost 5 bases and 1 base respectively, with 11 bases between them. Germline values: CDR1 LNHDA, CDR2 SQIVND (reference sequence).

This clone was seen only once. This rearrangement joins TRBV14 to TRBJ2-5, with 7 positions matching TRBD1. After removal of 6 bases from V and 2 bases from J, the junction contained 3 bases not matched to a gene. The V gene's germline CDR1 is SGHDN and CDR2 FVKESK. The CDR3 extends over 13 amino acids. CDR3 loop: CASSRDRQETQYF. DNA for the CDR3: TGTGCCAGCAGTCGGGACAGACAAGAGACCCAGTACTTC.

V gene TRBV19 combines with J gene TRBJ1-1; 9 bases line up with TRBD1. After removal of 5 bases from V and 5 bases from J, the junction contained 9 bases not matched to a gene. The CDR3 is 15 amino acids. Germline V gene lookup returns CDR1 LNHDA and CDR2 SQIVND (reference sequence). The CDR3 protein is CASSLGDRATTEAFF. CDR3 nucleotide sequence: TGTGCCAGTAGTCTGGGGGACAGGGCTACGACTGAAGCTTTCTTT.

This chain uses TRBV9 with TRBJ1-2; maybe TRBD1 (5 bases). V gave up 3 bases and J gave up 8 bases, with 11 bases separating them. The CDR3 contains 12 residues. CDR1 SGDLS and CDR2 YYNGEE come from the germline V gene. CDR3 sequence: CASSARQRGYTF. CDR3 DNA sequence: TGTGCCAGCAGCGCCCGACAGAGGGGCTACACCTTC.

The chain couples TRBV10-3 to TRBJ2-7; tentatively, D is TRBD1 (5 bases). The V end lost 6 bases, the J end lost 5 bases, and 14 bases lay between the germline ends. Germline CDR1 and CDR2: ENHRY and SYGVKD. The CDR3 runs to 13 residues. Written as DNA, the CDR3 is TGTGCCATCAGCAAACAGGCACCGGACGAGCAGTACGTC. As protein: CAISKQAPDEQYV.

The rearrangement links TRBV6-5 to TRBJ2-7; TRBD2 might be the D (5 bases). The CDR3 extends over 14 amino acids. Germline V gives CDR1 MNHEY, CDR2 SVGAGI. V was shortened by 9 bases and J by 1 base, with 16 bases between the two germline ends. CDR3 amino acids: CASTSTRTSYEQYF. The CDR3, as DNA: TGTGCCAGTACCTCCACAAGGACTTCCTACGAGCAGTACTTC.

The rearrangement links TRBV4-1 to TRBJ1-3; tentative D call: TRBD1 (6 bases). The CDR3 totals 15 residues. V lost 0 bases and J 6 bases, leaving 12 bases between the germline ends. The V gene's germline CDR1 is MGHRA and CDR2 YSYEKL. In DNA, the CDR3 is TGCGCCAGCAGCCAAGATAACAGGGTGGAAAACACCATATATTTT. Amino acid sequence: CASSQDNRVENTIYF.

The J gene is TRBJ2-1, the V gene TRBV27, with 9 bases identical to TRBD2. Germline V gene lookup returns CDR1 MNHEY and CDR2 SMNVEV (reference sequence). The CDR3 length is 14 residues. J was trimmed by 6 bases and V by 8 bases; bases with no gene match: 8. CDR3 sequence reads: CASLSSGTINEQFF. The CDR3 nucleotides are TGTGCCAGCCTCTCTAGCGGGACCATCAATGAGCAGTTCTTC.

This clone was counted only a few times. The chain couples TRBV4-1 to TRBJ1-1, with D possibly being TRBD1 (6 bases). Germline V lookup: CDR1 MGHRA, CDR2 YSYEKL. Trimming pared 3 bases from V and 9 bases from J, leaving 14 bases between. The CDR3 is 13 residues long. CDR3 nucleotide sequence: TGCGCCAGCAGCCAGGCAGGGGTCGAGAAAGCTTTCTTT. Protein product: CASSQAGVEKAFF.

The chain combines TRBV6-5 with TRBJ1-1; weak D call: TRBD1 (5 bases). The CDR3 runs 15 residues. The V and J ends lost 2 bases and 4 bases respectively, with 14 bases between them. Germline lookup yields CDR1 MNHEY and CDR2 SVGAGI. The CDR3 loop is CASSYNQGRATEAFF. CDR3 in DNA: TGTGCCAGCAGTTACAACCAGGGCAGGGCCACTGAAGCTTTCTTT.

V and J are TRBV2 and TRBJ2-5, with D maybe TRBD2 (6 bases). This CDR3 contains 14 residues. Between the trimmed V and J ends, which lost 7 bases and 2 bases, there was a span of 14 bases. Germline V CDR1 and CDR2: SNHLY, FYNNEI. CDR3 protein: CASKFSGAQETQYF. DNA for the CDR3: TGTGCCAGCAAATTTAGCGGAGCACAAGAGACCCAGTACTTC.

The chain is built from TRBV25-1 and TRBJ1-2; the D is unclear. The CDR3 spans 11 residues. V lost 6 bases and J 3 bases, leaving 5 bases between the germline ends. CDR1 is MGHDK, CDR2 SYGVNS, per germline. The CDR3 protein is CASSLYYGYTF. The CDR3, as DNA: TGTGCCAGCAGCCTCTACTATGGCTACACCTTC.

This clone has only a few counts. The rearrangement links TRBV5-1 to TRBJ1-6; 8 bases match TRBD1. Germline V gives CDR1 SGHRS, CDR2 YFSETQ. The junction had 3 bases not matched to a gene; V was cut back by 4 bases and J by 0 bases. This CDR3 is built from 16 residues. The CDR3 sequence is CASSRDRSSYNSPLHF. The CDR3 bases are TGCGCCAGCAGCAGGGACAGGAGCTCCTATAATTCACCCCTCCACTTT.

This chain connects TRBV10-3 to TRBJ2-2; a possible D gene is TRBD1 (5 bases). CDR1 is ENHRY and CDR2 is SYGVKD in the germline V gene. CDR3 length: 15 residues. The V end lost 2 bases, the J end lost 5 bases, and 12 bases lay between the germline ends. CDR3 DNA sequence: TGTGCCATCAGTGAGGTCAGGGAAAGAACCGGGGAGCTGTTTTTT. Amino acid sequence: CAISEVRERTGELFF.

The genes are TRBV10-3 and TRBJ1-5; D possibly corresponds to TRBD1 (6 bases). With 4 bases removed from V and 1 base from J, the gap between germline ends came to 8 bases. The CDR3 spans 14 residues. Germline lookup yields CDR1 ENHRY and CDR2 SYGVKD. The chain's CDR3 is CAISGQGSNQPQHF. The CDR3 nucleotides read TGTGCCATCAGTGGCCAGGGGAGCAATCAGCCCCAGCATTTT.

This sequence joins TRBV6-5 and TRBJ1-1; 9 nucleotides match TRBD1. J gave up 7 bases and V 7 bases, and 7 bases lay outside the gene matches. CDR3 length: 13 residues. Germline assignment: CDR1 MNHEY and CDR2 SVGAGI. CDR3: CASKRQGDNEAFF. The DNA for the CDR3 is TGTGCCAGCAAAAGACAGGGGGACAATGAAGCTTTCTTT.

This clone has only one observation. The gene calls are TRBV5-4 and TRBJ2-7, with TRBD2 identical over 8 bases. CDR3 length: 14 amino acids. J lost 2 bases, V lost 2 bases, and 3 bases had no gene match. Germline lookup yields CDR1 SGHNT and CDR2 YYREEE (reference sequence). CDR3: CASSFAGGAYEQYF. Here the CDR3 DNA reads TGTGCCAGCAGCTTCGCGGGGGGTGCCTACGAGCAGTACTTC.

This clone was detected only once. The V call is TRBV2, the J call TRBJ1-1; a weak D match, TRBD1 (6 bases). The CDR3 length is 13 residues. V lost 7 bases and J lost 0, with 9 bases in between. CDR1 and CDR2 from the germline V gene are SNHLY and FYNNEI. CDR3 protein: CASMDSLNTEAFF. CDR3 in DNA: TGTGCCAGCATGGACAGCCTGAACACTGAAGCTTTCTTT.

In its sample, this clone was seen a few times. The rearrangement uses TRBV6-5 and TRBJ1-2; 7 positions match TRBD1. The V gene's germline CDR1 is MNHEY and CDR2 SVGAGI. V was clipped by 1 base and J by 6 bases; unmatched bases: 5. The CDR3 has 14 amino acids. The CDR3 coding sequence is TGTGCCAGCAGTTACTTACAGGGGAGGCATGGCTACACCTTC. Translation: CASSYLQGRHGYTF.

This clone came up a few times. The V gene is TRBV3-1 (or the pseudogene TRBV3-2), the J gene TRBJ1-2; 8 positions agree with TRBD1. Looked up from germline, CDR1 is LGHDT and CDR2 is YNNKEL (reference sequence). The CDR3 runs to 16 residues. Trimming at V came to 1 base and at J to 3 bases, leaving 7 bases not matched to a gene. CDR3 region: CASSQVVRTGHYGYTF. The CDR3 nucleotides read TGTGCCAGCAGCCAAGTAGTGCGGACAGGGCACTATGGCTACACCTTC.

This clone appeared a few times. CDR3 DNA: TGTGCCAGCAGTCCCCCGGGGGGACTCACTGAAGCTTTCTTT. Residues: CASSPPGGLTEAFF. This chain uses TRBV6-5 with TRBJ1-1; maybe TRBD1 (5 bases). This CDR3 has 14 residues. The germline V gene encodes CDR1 MNHEY and CDR2 SVGAGI. V was shortened by 5 bases and J by 4 bases, with 14 bases between the two germline ends.

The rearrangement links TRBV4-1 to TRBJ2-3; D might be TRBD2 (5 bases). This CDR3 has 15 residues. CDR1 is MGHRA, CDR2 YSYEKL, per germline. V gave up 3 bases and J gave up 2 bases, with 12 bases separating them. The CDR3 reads CASSHYQRSTDTQYF. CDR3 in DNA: TGCGCCAGCAGCCACTACCAGCGGTCCACAGATACGCAGTATTTT.

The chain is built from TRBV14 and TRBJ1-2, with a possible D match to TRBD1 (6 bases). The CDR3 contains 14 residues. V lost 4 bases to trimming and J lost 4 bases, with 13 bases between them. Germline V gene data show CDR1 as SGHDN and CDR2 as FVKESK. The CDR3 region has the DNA TGTGCCAGCAGCCTACAGGGATACTTCTATGGCTACACCTTC. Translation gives CASSLQGYFYGYTF.

The CDR3 nucleotides are TGTGCCAGCAGTTCTGCGGGACAGGGGAACACTGAAGCTTTCTTT. Protein sequence: CASSSAGQGNTEAFF. V and J are TRBV27 and TRBJ1-1; 9 nucleotides align to TRBD1. V trimming: 4 bases; J trimming: 1 base; junction bases outside the gene matches: 4. The germline V gene encodes CDR1 MNHEY and CDR2 SMNVEV (reference sequence). This CDR3 spans 15 amino acids.